A single sample is the source of the 17 T cell receptor beta chains below, sequenced in a study of blood T cell repertoires in COVID-19. Generated by immunoSEQ multiplex PCR, the TCRdb table keeps only in-frame clones and is missing some. The top ten hold 13% of the sample, which has around 290,000 clones, 70% to 90% seen once. What was sequenced was peripheral blood. The receptor set was obtained from a woman in her seventies with COVID-19, enrolled during active disease.

The CDR3 nucleotides read TGTGCCAGCAGCCCAAGAGGGGGGGAGAGCTCCTACGAGCAGTACTTC. The encoded protein is CASSPRGGESSYEQYF. The V and J genes are TRBV7-4 and TRBJ2-7; the D gene is possibly TRBD2 (7 bases). The CDR3 is 16 amino acids. V was shortened by 5 bases and J by 0 bases, with 17 bases between the two germline ends. Germline V gene data show CDR1 as SGHVT and CDR2 as SQSDAQ.

The rearrangement joins TRBV6-5 to TRBJ1-5; 9 nucleotides line up with TRBD1. This CDR3 has 14 residues. The V and J ends lost 6 bases and 2 bases, in that order; junction bases with no gene match: 2. Germline CDR1 is MNHEY and CDR2 is SVGAGI. The DNA of the CDR3 is TGTGCCAGCAGAACAGGGGGCGGCAATCAGCCCCAGCATTTT. It codes for CASRTGGGNQPQHF.

The chain employs TRBV19 and TRBJ2-7; a weak D match, TRBD1 (6 bases). The CDR3 has 13 amino acids. With 4 bases removed from V and 4 bases from J, the gap between germline ends came to 11 bases. Germline CDR1 LNHDA, CDR2 SQIVND (reference sequence). This chain's CDR3 is CASSTGTLYEQYF. In nucleotides, the CDR3 is TGTGCCAGTAGTACCGGGACATTGTACGAGCAGTACTTC.

The rearrangement uses TRBV5-4 and TRBJ2-4, with D maybe TRBD1 (8 bases). The CDR3 totals 14 residues. The germline gives CDR1 SGHNT, CDR2 YYREEE (reference sequence). V was pared by 3 bases and J by 14 bases, with 21 bases between. The CDR3 DNA reads as TGTGCCAGCAGCTCCGTCCAACAGGGGGGGGTCGAGTACTTC. Translating it yields CASSSVQQGGVEYF.

The chain combines TRBV4-2 with TRBJ2-5; 9 bases map to TRBD2. This CDR3 has 17 residues. Germline V CDR1 and CDR2: LGHNA, YNFKEQ. The ends lost 0 bases at V and 1 base at J; junction bases unmatched: 6. Written as DNA, the CDR3 is TGTGCCAGCAGCCAAGAGGTGGCGGGGGGGATCCAAGAGACCCAGTACTTC. This gives the protein CASSQEVAGGIQETQYF.

CDR3 region: CATSSYTGELFF. The CDR3 coding sequence is TGTGCCACCAGCAGCTACACCGGGGAGCTGTTTTTT. The chain links TRBV15 to TRBJ2-2; D is uncertain. The CDR3 totals 12 residues. CDR1 and CDR2 (germline): LNHNV, YYDKDF (reference sequence). The V end was cut by 3 bases, the J end by 3 bases, with 2 bases between.

The CDR3: CATSDLRGADTDTQYF. CDR3 bases: TGTGCCACCAGTGATTTGCGGGGGGCCGACACAGATACGCAGTATTTT. The chain employs TRBV24-1 and TRBJ2-3, with D perhaps TRBD2 (7 bases). Trimming pared 0 bases from V and 2 bases from J, leaving 11 bases between. Germline V gives CDR1 KGHDR, CDR2 SFDVKD. CDR3 length: 16 amino acids.

The chain combines TRBV5-6 with TRBJ1-2, with D perhaps TRBD1 (5 bases). The V and J ends lost 0 bases and 3 bases respectively, with 12 bases between them. This CDR3 spans 15 amino acids. Germline loops: CDR1 SGHDT, CDR2 YYEEEE. CDR3 nucleotide sequence: TGTGCCAGCAGCTTGGAGGGCAAGGGGCACTATGGCTACACCTTC. It is translated as CASSLEGKGHYGYTF. Variable domain in full (rest from reference TRBV5-6 and TRBJ1-2): DAGVTQSPTHLIKTRGQQVTLRCSPKSGHDTVSWYQQALGQGPQFIFQYYEEEERQRGNFPDRFSGHQFPNYSSELNVNALLLGDSALYLCASSLEGKGHYGYTFGSGTRLTVV.

This clone was counted between two and nine times. V gene TRBV12-3 or TRBV12-4 combines with J gene TRBJ1-3; D unresolved. Deletions cut 3 bases from V and 3 bases from J, with 6 bases between. The CDR3 loop spans 13 amino acids. The CDR3 nucleotides are TGTGCCAGCAGTTTCCTAGTTGGAAACACCATATATTTT. This translates into CASSFLVGNTIYF.

The V gene is TRBV2, the J gene TRBJ2-5; D is uncertain. This CDR3 has 14 amino acids. Germline CDR1 is SNHLY and CDR2 is FYNNEI. V was shortened by 4 bases and J by 5 bases, with 14 bases between the two germline ends. CDR3: CASSATLDIETQYF. The CDR3 DNA sequence: TGTGCCAGCAGTGCCACCCTAGATATCGAGACCCAGTACTTC.

The DNA for the CDR3 is TGTGCCAGCAGCCCCCTGGGACAGGGAAGCACTGAAGCTTTCTTT. Translation: CASSPLGQGSTEAFF. The V call is TRBV28, the J call TRBJ1-1, with 9 bases aligning to TRBD1. This CDR3 region has 15 residues. The J segment lost 4 bases and the V segment lost 6 bases, leaving 9 bases of the junction unmatched. From germline, CDR1 is MDHEN and CDR2 SYDVKM.

The chain joins TRBV5-1 to TRBJ2-3, with 7 positions matching TRBD2. The trim removed 4 bases at V and 6 bases at J, leaving 8 bases unmatched. Germline-derived CDR1 and CDR2 are SGHRS and YFSETQ. The CDR3 is 14 residues long. This CDR3 reads CASSPTSVGDTQYF. The CDR3 nucleotides are TGCGCCAGCAGCCCCACTAGCGTAGGGGATACGCAGTATTTT.

This rearrangement joins TRBV4-2 to TRBJ2-3; D may be TRBD2 (6 bases). The CDR3 extends over 15 amino acids. Trimming removed 3 bases at V and 3 bases at J, with 13 bases between. CDR1 and CDR2 from the germline V gene are LGHNA and YNFKEQ. CDR3 sequence reads: CASSQEGQLTDTQYF. CDR3 DNA: TGTGCCAGCAGCCAGGAGGGGCAGTTGACAGATACGCAGTATTTT.

The chain carries TRBV29-1 and TRBJ1-4; 8 bases align to TRBD1. V dropped 8 bases and J dropped 8; count of bases not matched to a gene: 7. CDR1 and CDR2 (germline): SQVTM, ANQGSEA. CDR3 size: 12 residues. The CDR3 DNA reads as TGCAGCTCGGGACAGGAAGGGGAAAAACTGTTTTTT. Translated, it gives CSSGQEGEKLFF.

This clone was found a few times. The rearrangement links TRBV6-1 to TRBJ2-1; D unresolved. CDR1 is MNHNS and CDR2 is SASEGT in the germline V gene. V was shortened by 2 bases and J by 10 bases, with 12 bases between the two germline ends. The CDR3 runs 13 residues. CDR3 residues: CASSENGRSEQFF. In nucleotides, the CDR3 is TGTGCCAGCAGTGAAAACGGTCGGAGCGAGCAGTTCTTC.

This chain uses TRBV2 with TRBJ1-2; D is undetermined. The V end was cut by 7 bases, the J end by 7 bases, with 16 bases between. Germline-derived CDR1 and CDR2 are SNHLY and FYNNEI. This CDR3 comprises 13 residues. CDR3 DNA: TGTGCCAGCACCCTCGACATCTCGAGTGGCTACACCTTC. It specifies CASTLDISSGYTF.

V and J are TRBV7-9 and TRBJ2-5; 8 bases align to TRBD2. The CDR3 contains 14 residues. Germline CDR1 reads SEHNR; CDR2 reads FQNEAQ (reference sequence). The V gene end was trimmed by 2 bases and the J gene end by 3 bases; junction bases not matched to a gene: 2. Here the CDR3 DNA reads TGTGCCAGCAGCTTATTTAGCGGGGAAGAGACCCAGTACTTC. Protein product: CASSLFSGEETQYF.